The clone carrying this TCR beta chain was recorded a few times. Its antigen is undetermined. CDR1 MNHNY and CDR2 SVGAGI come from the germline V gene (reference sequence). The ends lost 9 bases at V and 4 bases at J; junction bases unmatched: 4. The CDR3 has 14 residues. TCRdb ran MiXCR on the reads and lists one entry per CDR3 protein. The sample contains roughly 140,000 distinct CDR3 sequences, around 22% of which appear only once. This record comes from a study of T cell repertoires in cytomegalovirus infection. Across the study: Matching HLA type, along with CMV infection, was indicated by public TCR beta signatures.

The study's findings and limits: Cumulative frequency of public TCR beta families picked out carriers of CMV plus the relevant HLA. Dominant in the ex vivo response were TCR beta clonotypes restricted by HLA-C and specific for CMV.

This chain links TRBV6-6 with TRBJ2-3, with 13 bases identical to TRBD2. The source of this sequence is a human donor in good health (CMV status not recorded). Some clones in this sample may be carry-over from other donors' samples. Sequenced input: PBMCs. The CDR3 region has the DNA TGTGCCAGTTTACTAGCGGGGGGGCCAGATACGCAGTATTTT. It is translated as CASLLAGGPDTQYF.